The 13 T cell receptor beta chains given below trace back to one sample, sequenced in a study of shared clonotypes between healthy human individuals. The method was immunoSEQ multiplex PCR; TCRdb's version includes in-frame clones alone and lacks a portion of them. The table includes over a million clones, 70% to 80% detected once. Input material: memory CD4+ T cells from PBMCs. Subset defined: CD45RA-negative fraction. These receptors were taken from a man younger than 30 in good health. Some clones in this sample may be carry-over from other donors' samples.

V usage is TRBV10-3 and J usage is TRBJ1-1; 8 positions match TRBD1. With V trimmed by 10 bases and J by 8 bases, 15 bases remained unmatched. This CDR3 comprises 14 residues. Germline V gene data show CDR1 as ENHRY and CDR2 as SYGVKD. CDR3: CASSQGQGVKEAFF. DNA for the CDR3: TGTGCCAGCAGCCAAGGACAGGGTGTTAAGGAAGCTTTCTTT.

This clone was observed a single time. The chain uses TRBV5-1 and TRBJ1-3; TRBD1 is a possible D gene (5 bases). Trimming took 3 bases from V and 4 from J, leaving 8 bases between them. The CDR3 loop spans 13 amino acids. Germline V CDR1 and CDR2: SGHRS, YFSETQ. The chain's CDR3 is CASSSTVGNTIYF. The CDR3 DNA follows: TGCGCCAGCAGCTCGACAGTCGGAAACACCATATATTTT. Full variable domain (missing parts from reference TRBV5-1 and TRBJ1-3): KAGVTQTPRYLIKTRGQQVTLSCSPISGHRSVSWYQQTPGQGLQFLFEYFSETQRNKGNFPGRFSGRQFSNSRSEMNVSTLELGDSALYLCASSSTVGNTIYFGEGSWLTVV.

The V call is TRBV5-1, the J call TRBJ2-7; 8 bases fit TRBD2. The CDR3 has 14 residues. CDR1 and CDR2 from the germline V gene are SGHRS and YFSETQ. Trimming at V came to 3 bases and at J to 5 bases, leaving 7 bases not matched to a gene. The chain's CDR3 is CASSWGLVRNEQYF. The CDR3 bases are TGCGCCAGCAGCTGGGGACTAGTCCGAAACGAGCAGTACTTC.

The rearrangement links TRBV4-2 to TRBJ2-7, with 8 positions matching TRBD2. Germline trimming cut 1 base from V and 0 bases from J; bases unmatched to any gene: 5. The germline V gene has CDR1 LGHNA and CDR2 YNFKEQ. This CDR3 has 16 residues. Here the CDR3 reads CASSQVPSGLSYEQYF. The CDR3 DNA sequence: TGTGCCAGCAGCCAAGTCCCTAGCGGGCTCTCCTACGAGCAGTACTTC.

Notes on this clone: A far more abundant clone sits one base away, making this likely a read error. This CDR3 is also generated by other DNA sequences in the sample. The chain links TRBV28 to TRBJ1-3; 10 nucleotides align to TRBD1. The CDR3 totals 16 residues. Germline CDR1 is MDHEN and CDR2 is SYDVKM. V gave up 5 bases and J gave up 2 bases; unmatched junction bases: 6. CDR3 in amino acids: CASSLFGTGAGNTIYF. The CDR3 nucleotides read TGTGCCAGCAGTCTATTCGGGACAGGGGCTGGAAACACCATATATTTT.

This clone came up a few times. This CDR3 reads CASSISGLQETQYF. CDR3 in DNA: TGTGCCAGCAGCATTTCGGGTCTCCAAGAGACCCAGTACTTC. The chain links TRBV9 to TRBJ2-5; the D is unclear. The V and J ends lost 4 bases and 1 base respectively, with 11 bases between them. The germline CDR1 and CDR2 sequences are SGDLS and YYNGEE. The CDR3 totals 14 residues.

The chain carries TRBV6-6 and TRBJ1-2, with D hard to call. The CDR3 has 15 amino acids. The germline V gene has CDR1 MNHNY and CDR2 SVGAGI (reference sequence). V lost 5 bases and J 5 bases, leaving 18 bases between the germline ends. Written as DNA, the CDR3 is TGTGCCAGCAGTAATGGACGTCAAGTAGGGTATGGCTACACCTTC. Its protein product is CASSNGRQVGYGYTF.

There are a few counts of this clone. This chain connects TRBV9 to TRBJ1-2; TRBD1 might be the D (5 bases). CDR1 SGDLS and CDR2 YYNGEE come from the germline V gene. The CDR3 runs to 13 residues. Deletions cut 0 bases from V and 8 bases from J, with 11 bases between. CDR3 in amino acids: CASSVEAGRGYTF. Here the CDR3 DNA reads TGTGCCAGCAGCGTAGAGGCAGGGAGAGGCTACACCTTC.

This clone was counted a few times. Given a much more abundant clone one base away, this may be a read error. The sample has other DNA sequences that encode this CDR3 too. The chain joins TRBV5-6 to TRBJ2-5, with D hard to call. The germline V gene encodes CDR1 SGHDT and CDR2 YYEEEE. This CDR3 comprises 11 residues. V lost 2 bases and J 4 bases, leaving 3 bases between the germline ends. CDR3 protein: CASSFGETQYF. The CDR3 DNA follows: TGTGCCAGCAGCTTTGGAGAGACCCAGTACTTC.

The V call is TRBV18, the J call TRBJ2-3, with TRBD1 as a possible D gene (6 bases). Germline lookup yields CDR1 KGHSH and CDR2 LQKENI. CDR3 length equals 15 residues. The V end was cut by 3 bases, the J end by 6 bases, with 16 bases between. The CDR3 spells CASSPGTGSGDTQYF. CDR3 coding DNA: TGTGCCAGCTCACCGGGTACAGGGTCGGGCGATACGCAGTATTTT.

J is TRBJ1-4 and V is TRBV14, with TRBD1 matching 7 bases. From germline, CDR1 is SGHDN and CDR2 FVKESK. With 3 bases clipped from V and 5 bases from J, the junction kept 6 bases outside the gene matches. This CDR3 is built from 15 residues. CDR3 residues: CASSQMTGLNEKLFF. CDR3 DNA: TGTGCCAGCAGCCAGATGACAGGGTTGAATGAAAAACTGTTTTTT.

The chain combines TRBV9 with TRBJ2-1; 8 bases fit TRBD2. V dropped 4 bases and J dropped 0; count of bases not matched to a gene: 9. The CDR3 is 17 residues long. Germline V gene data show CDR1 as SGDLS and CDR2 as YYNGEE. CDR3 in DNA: TGTGCCAGCAGCTCGCAGACTAGCGTACGCTCCTACAATGAGCAGTTCTTC. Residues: CASSSQTSVRSYNEQFF.

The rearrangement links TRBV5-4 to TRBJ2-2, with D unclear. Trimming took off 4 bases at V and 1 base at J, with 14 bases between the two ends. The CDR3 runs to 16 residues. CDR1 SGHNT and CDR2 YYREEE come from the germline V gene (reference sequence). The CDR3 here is CASSQDHLLNTGELFF. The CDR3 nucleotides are TGTGCCAGCAGCCAAGATCACCTCCTGAACACCGGGGAGCTGTTTTTT.